A single T cell receptor beta chain is shown here with its context. Antigen unknown. The data were taken from a study of monozygotic twins with inflammatory bowel disease. Germline V lookup: CDR1 MNHNS, CDR2 SASEGT. The CDR3 spans 15 residues. TCRdb derives one entry per CDR3 protein from the 5' RACE reads, leaving out DNA. The ten most abundant clones cover less than 8% of a sample with 80,000 or so distinct CDR3 sequences. Study results and limitations: The study found lower TCRbeta diversity (inverse Simpson) in IBD patients than in healthy co-twins. For IBD patients, clonotypes shared with others were fewer than for healthy twins, especially with disease activity.

Material: blood. The chain employs TRBV6-1 and TRBJ2-7; the TCRdb D gene call, TRBD1, has no DNA to confirm it. This TCR came from a human donor with ulcerative colitis or Crohn's disease, or a healthy co-twin of an affected twin (not recorded which). CDR3 protein: CASSTPGTGAFEQYF.